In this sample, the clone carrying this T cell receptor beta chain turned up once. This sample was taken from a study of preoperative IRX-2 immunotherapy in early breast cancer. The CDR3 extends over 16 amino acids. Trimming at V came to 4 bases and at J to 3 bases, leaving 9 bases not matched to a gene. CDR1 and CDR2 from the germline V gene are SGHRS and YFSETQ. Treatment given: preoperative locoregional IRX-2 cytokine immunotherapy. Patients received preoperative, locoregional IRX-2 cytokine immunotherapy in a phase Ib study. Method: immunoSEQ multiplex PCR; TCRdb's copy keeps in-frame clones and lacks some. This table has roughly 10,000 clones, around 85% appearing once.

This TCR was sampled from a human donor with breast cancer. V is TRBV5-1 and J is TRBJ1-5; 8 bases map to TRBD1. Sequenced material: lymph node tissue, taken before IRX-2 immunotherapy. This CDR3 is CASSPGQGKDNQPQHF. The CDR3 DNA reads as TGCGCCAGCAGCCCCGGACAGGGTAAAGACAATCAGCCCCAGCATTTT.